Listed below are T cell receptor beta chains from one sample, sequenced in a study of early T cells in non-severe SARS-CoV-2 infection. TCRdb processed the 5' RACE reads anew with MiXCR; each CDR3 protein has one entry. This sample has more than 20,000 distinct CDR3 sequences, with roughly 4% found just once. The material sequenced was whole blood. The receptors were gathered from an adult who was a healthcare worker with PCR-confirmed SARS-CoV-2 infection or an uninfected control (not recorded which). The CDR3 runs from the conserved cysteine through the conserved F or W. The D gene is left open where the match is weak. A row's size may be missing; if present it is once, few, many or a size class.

CASSPGTQTGELFF	TGTGCCAGCAGCCCCGGGACTCAAACCGGGGAGCTGTTTTTT	many	TRBV7-2	TRBJ2-2	NA
CASRLDRGGYTEAFF	TGTGCCAGCAGACTCGATCGTGGGGGCTACACTGAAGCTTTCTTT	many	TRBV6-6	TRBJ1-1	NA
CSVEDQVATANYGYTF	TGCAGCGTTGAAGATCAGGTGGCGACGGCTAACTATGGCTACACCTTC	many	TRBV29-1	TRBJ1-2	NA
CASSQGGSGAPSAQFF	TGCGCCAGCAGCCAAGGGGGTAGCGGAGCCCCTTCTGCGCAGTTCTTC	few	TRBV4-1	TRBJ2-1	NA
CASRLTSDSYEQYF	TGTGCCAGCAGACTCACTAGCGATTCCTACGAGCAGTACTTC	many	TRBV6-6	TRBJ2-7	TRBD2
CASSLAGGNQPQHF	TGCGCCAGCAGCCTCGCGGGTGGCAATCAGCCCCAGCATTTT	many	TRBV4-1	TRBJ1-5	NA
CASSFGFSGANVLTF	TGTGCCAGCAGCTTTGGGTTTTCTGGGGCCAACGTCCTGACTTTC	many	TRBV7-2	TRBJ2-6	NA
CASSLDRLEAFF	TGTGCCAGCAGCTTAGATCGGCTTGAAGCTTTCTTT	many	TRBV11-2	TRBJ1-1	NA
CASSDEAGATNEQFF	TGTGCCAGCAGTGACGAGGCAGGGGCAACGAATGAGCAGTTCTTC	many	TRBV2	TRBJ2-1	NA
CSVATGANTEAFF	TGCAGCGTTGCCACAGGGGCGAACACTGAAGCTTTCTTT	many	TRBV29-1	TRBJ1-1	TRBD1
CSVVVVSGGVNEQFF	TGCAGCGTTGTAGTGGTTAGCGGGGGCGTCAATGAGCAGTTCTTC	medium-sized	TRBV29-1	TRBJ2-1	TRBD2
CASSVVSGNEQFF	TGTGCCAGCAGCGTTGTGTCCGGCAATGAGCAGTTCTTC	few	TRBV9	TRBJ2-1	NA
CASNRGDLNTEAFF	TGTGCCAGCAATCGAGGCGACTTGAACACTGAAGCTTTCTTT	many	TRBV28	TRBJ1-1	NA
CASSLGSPYNEQFF	TGTGCCAGCAGCTTGGGCAGCCCCTACAATGAGCAGTTCTTC	many	TRBV7-9	TRBJ2-1	NA
CASSESRETSGEQYF	TGTGCCAGCAGTGAAAGTCGAGAGACTAGCGGCGAGCAGTACTTC	NA	TRBV2	TRBJ2-7	TRBD2
CASSQEQDRELFF	TGCGCCAGCAGCCAAGAGCAGGACCGGGAGCTGTTTTTT	many	TRBV4-1	TRBJ2-2	NA
CASSLGAGVPYEQYF	TGTGCCAGCAGCTTAGGAGCGGGAGTGCCCTACGAGCAGTACTTC	few	TRBV7-9	TRBJ2-7	TRBD2
CASRLQGAAGVLQFF	TGTGCAAGTCGCCTACAGGGCGCAGCGGGAGTTTTGCAGTTCTTC	NA	TRBV12-2	TRBJ2-1	NA
CASSLGAGMAYEQYF	TGTGCCAGCAGCTTAGGGGCGGGCATGGCCTACGAGCAGTACTTC	medium-sized	TRBV7-2	TRBJ2-7	NA
CSVERPSGTEVKYNEQFF	TGCAGCGTTGAACGGCCTAGCGGGACCGAAGTGAAATACAATGAGCAGTTCTTC	many	TRBV29-1	TRBJ2-1	TRBD2
CASKPPLAGTYNEQFF	TGTGCCAGCAAACCGCCTCTAGCGGGGACCTACAATGAGCAGTTCTTC	few	TRBV2	TRBJ2-1	TRBD2
CASSQGPGSYEQYF	TGTGCCAGCAGCCAGGGGCCCGGTTCATACGAGCAGTACTTC	few	TRBV12-3/TRBV12-4	TRBJ2-7	NA
CSVGDPRADSFEQYF	TGCAGCGTGGGCGATCCTCGCGCGGACAGTTTTGAGCAGTACTTC	many	TRBV29-1	TRBJ2-7	NA
CASSLRLGESYEQYF	TGCGCCAGCAGCCTCCGATTGGGGGAGTCTTACGAGCAGTACTTC	many	TRBV4-1	TRBJ2-7	NA
CASSWTADQPQHF	TGTGCCAGCAGTTGGACCGCTGATCAGCCCCAGCATTTT	once	TRBV12-3/TRBV12-4	TRBJ1-5	NA
CSVVGRYTGELFF	TGCAGCGTTGTTGGCAGATACACCGGGGAGCTGTTTTTT	few	TRBV29-1	TRBJ2-2	NA
CASTNLPGQISYEQYF	TGTGCCAGCACCAACCTACCGGGACAGATCTCCTACGAGCAGTACTTC	many	TRBV6-6	TRBJ2-7	TRBD1
CASSFHGNLNTEAFF	TGTGCCAGCAGTTTTCACGGTAACTTGAACACTGAAGCTTTCTTT	NA	TRBV28	TRBJ1-1	NA
CSVDRGTGSSYEQYF	TGCAGCGTTGACAGGGGGACGGGGAGCTCCTACGAGCAGTACTTC	medium-sized	TRBV29-1	TRBJ2-7	TRBD1
CASRSTTRETQYF	TGTGCCAGCAGGTCTACAACCAGGGAGACCCAGTACTTC	many	TRBV7-9	TRBJ2-5	NA
CASSLTRTGVQPQHF	TGTGCCAGCAGCCTAACCCGGACAGGGGTTCAGCCCCAGCATTTT	many	TRBV7-8	TRBJ1-5	TRBD1
CASSQIADNEQFF	TGTGCCAGCAGCCAGATAGCCGACAATGAGCAGTTCTTC	many	TRBV11-2	TRBJ2-1	NA
CASRPRLAGSVSYNEQFF	TGCGCCAGCAGGCCGCGACTAGCGGGAAGTGTGTCCTACAATGAGCAGTTCTTC	many	TRBV5-1	TRBJ2-1	TRBD2
CASSQRGGGTVSNEQFF	TGTGCCAGCAGCCAGAGAGGAGGTGGAACGGTTAGCAATGAGCAGTTCTTC	many	TRBV3-1	TRBJ2-1	NA
CASSSSLLNYGYTF	TGTGCCAGCAGCTCTAGCCTACTTAACTATGGCTACACCTTC	medium-sized	TRBV11-2	TRBJ1-2	NA
CASSFQASTDTQYF	TGTGCCAGCAGCTTCCAGGCATCCACAGATACGCAGTATTTT	many	TRBV7-2	TRBJ2-3	NA
CASSARPRGSVEAFF	TGTGCCAGCAGCGCCCGTCCGCGGGGGAGCGTTGAAGCTTTCTTT	NA	TRBV3-1	TRBJ1-1	NA
CASSARVSSGTEAFF	TGTGCCAGCAGTGCCAGGGTTTCTAGTGGTACTGAAGCTTTCTTT	few	TRBV12-3/TRBV12-4	TRBJ1-1	NA
CASSVSGTAHDTQYF	TGTGCCAGCAGCGTATCCGGGACAGCCCACGATACGCAGTATTTT	many	TRBV9	TRBJ2-3	TRBD1
CSVRQGQNSYNEQFF	TGCAGCGTGCGACAGGGGCAGAACTCCTACAATGAGCAGTTCTTC	many	TRBV29-1	TRBJ2-1	TRBD1
CASSPGPGVQYF	TGTGCCAGCAGCCCCGGACCGGGAGTGCAGTACTTC	few	TRBV7-6	TRBJ2-7	NA
CASSLWELAGGPGEQFF	TGTGCCAGCAGTTTATGGGAACTAGCGGGAGGGCCGGGTGAGCAGTTCTTC	few	TRBV28	TRBJ2-1	TRBD2
CASSPQGAGVSYTF	TGTGCCAGCAGCCCCCAGGGGGCAGGAGTCTCCTACACCTTC	many	TRBV12-3/TRBV12-4	TRBJ1-2	TRBD1
CASSVEAGGPEQFF	TGTGCCAGCAGCGTGGAAGCGGGCGGGCCCGAGCAGTTCTTC	NA	TRBV9	TRBJ2-1	NA
CASSLVLAGEQYF	TGTGCCAGCAGCTTAGTTCTAGCTGGTGAGCAGTACTTC	NA	TRBV7-9	TRBJ2-7	NA
CASSPYGLQGNTGELFF	TGTGCCAGCAGCCCCTATGGCTTACAGGGTAACACCGGGGAGCTGTTTTTT	few	TRBV5-8	TRBJ2-2	NA
CATATGPYEQYF	TGCGCCACTGCGACAGGCCCCTACGAGCAGTACTTC	few	TRBV10-2	TRBJ2-7	NA
CASSLYQDDEQYF	TGTGCCAGCAGCTTATATCAGGACGACGAGCAGTACTTC	medium-sized	TRBV7-9	TRBJ2-7	NA
CASSQGNGNIQYF	TGTGCCAGCAGCCAAGGAAACGGAAACATTCAGTACTTC	NA	TRBV3-1	TRBJ2-4	NA
CASSLDRKNTEAFF	TGTGCCAGCAGCCTGGACAGAAAGAACACTGAAGCTTTCTTT	many	TRBV9	TRBJ1-1	NA
CASSQADLAGSSYNEQFF	TGCGCCAGCAGCCAAGCTGATTTAGCGGGAAGCTCCTACAATGAGCAGTTCTTC	NA	TRBV4-1	TRBJ2-1	TRBD2
CSATGWPYNEQFF	TGCAGTGCCACAGGGTGGCCCTACAATGAGCAGTTCTTC	many	TRBV20-1	TRBJ2-1	NA